This T cell receptor (beta chain) was obtained from a study of T cell changes during pregnancy in multiple sclerosis. There are 12 residues in the CDR3. Trimming took 8 bases from V and 3 from J; bases not matched to a gene: 5. The V gene's germline CDR1 is SQVTM and CDR2 ANQGSEA. The repertoire was sequenced with immunoSEQ multiplex PCR; TCRdb's copy has only in-frame clones and lacks some. The sample lists around 83,000 clones, under 95% occurring once. The rearrangement uses TRBV29-1 and TRBJ2-3, with 7 bases that match TRBD2. Source: CD4+ T cells from peripheral blood mononuclear cells, taken in the second trimester of pregnancy. This sequence was found in a female donor with multiple sclerosis, enrolled in a pregnancy study. Here the CDR3 reads CSPAGGTDTQYF. The CDR3 DNA follows: TGCAGCCCAGCCGGGGGGACAGATACGCAGTATTTT.